The entry below describes one T cell receptor beta chain. The data were taken from a study of OX40 agonist ivuxolimab in advanced cancers. Study overall: The study gave patients intravenous ivuxolimab at 0.01 to 10 mg/kg every 2 weeks.

Only in-frame clones appear in the TCRdb table, and some are missing; sequencing was by immunoSEQ multiplex PCR. The sample includes thousands of clones, around 70% of them seen just once. The germline V gene has CDR1 SGHAT and CDR2 FQNNGV. This CDR3 has 15 residues. V lost 2 bases and J 2 bases, leaving 11 bases between the germline ends. This sequence joins TRBV11-2 and TRBJ2-3; D is unclear. This sequence was found in an adult with an advanced solid tumor such as melanoma, head and neck, liver or kidney cancer. The input for sequencing was CD4+ or CD8+ T cells sorted from blood, taken in a trial of the OX40 agonist ivuxolimab. CDR3 residues: CASSLLLANTDTQYF. The CDR3 nucleotides are TGTGCCAGCAGCTTACTACTCGCGAACACAGATACGCAGTATTTT.